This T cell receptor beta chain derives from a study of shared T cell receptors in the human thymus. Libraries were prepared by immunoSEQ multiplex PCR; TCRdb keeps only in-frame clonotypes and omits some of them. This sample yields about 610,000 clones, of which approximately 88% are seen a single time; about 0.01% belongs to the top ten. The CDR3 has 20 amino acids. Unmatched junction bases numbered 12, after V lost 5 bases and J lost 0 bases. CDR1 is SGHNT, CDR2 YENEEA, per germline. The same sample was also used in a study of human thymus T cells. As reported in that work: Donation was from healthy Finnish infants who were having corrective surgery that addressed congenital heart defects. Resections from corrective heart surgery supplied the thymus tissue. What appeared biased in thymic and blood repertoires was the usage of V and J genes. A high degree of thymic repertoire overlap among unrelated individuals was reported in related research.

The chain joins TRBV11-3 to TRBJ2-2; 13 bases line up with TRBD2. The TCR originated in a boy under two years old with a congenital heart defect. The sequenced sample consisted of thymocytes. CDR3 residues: CASSHHLSGTSGTNTGELFF. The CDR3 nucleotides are TGTGCCAGCAGCCATCACCTATCCGGGACTAGCGGGACGAACACCGGGGAGCTGTTTTTT.